This T cell receptor (beta chain) was captured in a study of PD-1 blockade in classical Hodgkin lymphoma. This CDR3 comprises 15 residues. The germline V gene encodes CDR1 KGHSH and CDR2 LQKENI. Germline trimming cut 3 bases from V and 5 bases from J; bases unmatched to any gene: 5. The assay was immunoSEQ multiplex PCR, and TCRdb's table has in-frame clones only and misses some. The sample consists of tens of thousands of clones, around 70% of them appearing once. Whole-study results and caveats: Newly diagnosed and completely responding patients shared comparable baseline diversity. The authors excluded patients who started nivolumab under 1 year after ASCT. In CD4+ cells, TCR diversity went up significantly by C4D1, but in CD8+ cells it did not. Baseline TCR diversity was reportedly lower in newly diagnosed patients than in healthy donors. It was reported as lower still in relapsed/refractory patients.

Each of the patients experienced relapse following autologous stem cell transplantation, and their brentuximab vedotin exposure differed. As for this clone: The antigen is unknown.

This clonotype was obtained from a human donor with classical Hodgkin lymphoma. The V call is TRBV18, the J call TRBJ2-3; the match to TRBD2 covers 10 bases. Sequencing used peripheral blood mononuclear cells (PBMCs), obtained before the second cycle of nivolumab. The CDR3 coding sequence is TGTGCCAGCTCACCCATAGCGGGAGGAGAAGATACGCAGTATTTT. As protein: CASSPIAGGEDTQYF.